The entry below gives a single T cell receptor beta chain sequence along with its context. The antigen remains undetermined. Germline V lookup: CDR1 MGHRA, CDR2 YSYEKL. The CDR3 totals 15 residues. V dropped 0 bases and J dropped 4 bases, with 10 bases sitting between them. These data come from a study of T-cell memory formation after mild COVID-19. Study background: Largely, the TCR clusters proved donor specific.

The study's findings and limits: Several responding clones turned up in pre-infection memory, indicating that cross-reactive memory may have taken part. Still unconfirmed is whether the second-wave clones peaking on day 37 recognized SARS-CoV-2.

Constant-segment primers were used for 5'RACE, and the resulting TCR alpha and TCR beta cDNA libraries carried sample barcodes and UMIs. TCRdb re-derived calls from the 5' RACE reads in MiXCR, one entry per CDR3 protein. This table has approximately 480,000 distinct CDR3 sequences, about 20% appearing once. Sequencing was performed on PBMCs or a T cell subset sorted from them (not recorded which). The V and J genes are TRBV4-1 and TRBJ2-4, with D possibly being TRBD2 (6 bases). The TCR was taken from an adult woman who had mild COVID-19 (a few samples of this study predate the infection). Cell type and time point are not known. The CDR3 nucleotides are TGCGCCAGCAGCCAAGAACCAGGACTAAAAAACATTCAGTACTTC. It encodes CASSQEPGLKNIQYF.